The T cell receptor beta chain described here comes from a study of shared clonotypes between healthy human individuals. Measured with immunoSEQ multiplex PCR; TCRdb has only the in-frame clones, and not every one. The repertoire holds around 750,000 clones, around two thirds seen once, with approximately 1.7% in the top ten. This CDR3 is built from 16 residues. Per germline, CDR1 LNHDA and CDR2 SQIVND (reference sequence). With 4 bases clipped from V and 2 bases from J, the junction kept 5 bases outside the gene matches. The table lists this clone with a few counts. Sequencing was performed on memory CD4+ T cells sorted from blood. Subset of the sample: CD45RA-negative fraction. The source is a woman in her twenties or thirties in good health. The chain employs TRBV19 and TRBJ2-6, with TRBD2 matching 7 bases. The CDR3: CASSKGGSAGANVLTF. As DNA, the CDR3 is TGTGCCAGTAGTAAGGGCGGGAGTGCTGGGGCCAACGTCCTGACTTTC.